The rows below give T cell receptor beta chains drawn from one sample of a study of blood T cells in healthy people across ages. TCRdb used MiXCR to reprocess the 5' RACE reads, holding one entry per CDR3 protein. This repertoire shows about 1,500,000 distinct CDR3 sequences, 42% found once; its top ten account for roughly 7.9%. What was sequenced was blood. Receptors were obtained from a woman aged 18-30 years in good health. Both conserved end residues are part of each CDR3. Fields, in order: CDR3 length, V gene, D gene, clone size, J gene, CDR3 DNA, CDR3 protein. A D gene is named only where the DNA matches it firmly. Clone size is shown for a subset of rows, as once, few, many or a class of expanded clone.

CDR3 length: 13
V gene: TRBV6-5
D gene: TRBD1
clone size: .
J gene: TRBJ2-7
CDR3 DNA: TGTGCCAGCAGTGACAGGGTCGAACACGAGCAGTACTTC
CDR3 protein: CASSDRVEHEQYF

CDR3 length: 17
V gene: TRBV21-1
D gene: .
clone size: .
J gene: TRBJ1-4
CDR3 DNA: TGTGCCAGCAGCTGTCCGGGACAGCTTGCAACTAATGAAAAACTGTTTTTT
CDR3 protein: CASSCPGQLATNEKLFF

CDR3 length: 15
V gene: TRBV12-3/TRBV12-4
D gene: .
clone size: .
J gene: TRBJ2-3
CDR3 DNA: TGTGCCAGCACCCTCCAAAAGGGATACGCAGATACGCAGTATTTT
CDR3 protein: CASTLQKGYADTQYF

CDR3 length: 16
V gene: TRBV9
D gene: TRBD2
clone size: few
J gene: TRBJ2-1
CDR3 DNA: TGTGCCAGCAGCTCCCTGACTAGCGGGTCTGACAATGAGCAGTTCTTC
CDR3 protein: CASSSLTSGSDNEQFF

CDR3 length: 13
V gene: TRBV12-3/TRBV12-4
D gene: .
clone size: many
J gene: TRBJ1-1
CDR3 DNA: TGTGCCAGCAGCTTCGGAGGGGACACTGAAGCTTTCTTT
CDR3 protein: CASSFGGDTEAFF

CDR3 length: 14
V gene: TRBV2
D gene: .
clone size: .
J gene: TRBJ1-1
CDR3 DNA: TGTGCCAGCAAGTGGGCAGGGAGTACCACTGAAGCTTTCTTT
CDR3 protein: CASKWAGSTTEAFF

CDR3 length: 14
V gene: TRBV30
D gene: .
clone size: few
J gene: TRBJ2-4
CDR3 DNA: TGTGCCTGGAGTGAAGGACCTTTGGCGAACATTCAGTACTTC
CDR3 protein: CAWSEGPLANIQYF

CDR3 length: 15
V gene: TRBV18
D gene: .
clone size: few
J gene: TRBJ2-5
CDR3 DNA: TGTGCCAGCTCACCGAAGACAGGCCACCAAGAGACCCAGTACTTC
CDR3 protein: CASSPKTGHQETQYF

CDR3 length: 22
V gene: TRBV20-1
D gene: TRBD2
clone size: .
J gene: TRBJ2-1
CDR3 DNA: TGCAGTGCTAGAGAACCATGGAGCGGCGGGGGGGCCTATCTCGGTTCCTACAATGAGCAGTTCTTC
CDR3 protein: CSAREPWSGGGAYLGSYNEQFF

CDR3 length: 16
V gene: TRBV10-1
D gene: TRBD1
clone size: .
J gene: TRBJ2-2
CDR3 DNA: TGCGCCAGCAGTGGGCTAGGGACAGGGGACACCGGGGAGCTGTTTTTT
CDR3 protein: CASSGLGTGDTGELFF

CDR3 length: 15
V gene: TRBV4-1
D gene: .
clone size: .
J gene: TRBJ2-7
CDR3 DNA: TGCGCCAGCAGCCCCCGGGGACTGAGCTCCTACGAGCAGTACTTC
CDR3 protein: CASSPRGLSSYEQYF

CDR3 length: 14
V gene: TRBV25-1
D gene: .
clone size: .
J gene: TRBJ2-7
CDR3 DNA: TGTGCCAGCAGTGAAGGGGGTATGGTCGGGGAGCAGTACTTC
CDR3 protein: CASSEGGMVGEQYF

CDR3 length: 14
V gene: TRBV18
D gene: .
clone size: once
J gene: TRBJ1-4
CDR3 DNA: TGTGCCAGCTCACCCACTTCAACTAATGAAAAACTGTTTTTT
CDR3 protein: CASSPTSTNEKLFF

CDR3 length: 14
V gene: TRBV12-5
D gene: .
clone size: .
J gene: TRBJ1-1
CDR3 DNA: TGTGCTAGTGGTTTGGCCCTCTTGTCTGTTGAAGCTTTCTTT
CDR3 protein: CASGLALLSVEAFF

CDR3 length: 14
V gene: TRBV6-5
D gene: .
clone size: .
J gene: TRBJ2-3
CDR3 DNA: TGTGCCAACAGTCCAGACAGGAACACAGATACGCAGTATTTT
CDR3 protein: CANSPDRNTDTQYF

CDR3 length: 13
V gene: TRBV5-4
D gene: .
clone size: .
J gene: TRBJ2-7
CDR3 DNA: TGTGCCAGCAGCGACGGGACTTTTTACGAGCAGTACTTC
CDR3 protein: CASSDGTFYEQYF

CDR3 length: 15
V gene: TRBV20-1
D gene: .
clone size: .
J gene: TRBJ2-3
CDR3 DNA: TGCAGTGCTAGAACCCCAGGGGTATCCGCAGATACGCAGTATTTT
CDR3 protein: CSARTPGVSADTQYF

CDR3 length: 11
V gene: TRBV21-1
D gene: .
clone size: .
J gene: TRBJ2-1
CDR3 DNA: TGTGCCAGCAGCAAAGGGCAGGAGCAGTTCTTC
CDR3 protein: CASSKGQEQFF

CDR3 length: 14
V gene: TRBV7-9
D gene: .
clone size: .
J gene: TRBJ1-2
CDR3 DNA: TGTGCCAGCAGCCCTAGATGGACCGACTATGGCTACACCTTC
CDR3 protein: CASSPRWTDYGYTF

CDR3 length: 15
V gene: TRBV6-6
D gene: TRBD2
clone size: .
J gene: TRBJ2-1
CDR3 DNA: TGTGCCAGCAGCTACCTAGCGGGGGAACACAATGAGCAGTTCTTC
CDR3 protein: CASSYLAGEHNEQFF

CDR3 length: 16
V gene: TRBV7-2
D gene: .
clone size: few
J gene: TRBJ1-2
CDR3 DNA: TGTGCCAGCAGCTTAGTAGGGCCGATAACTAACTATGGCTACACCTTC
CDR3 protein: CASSLVGPITNYGYTF

CDR3 length: 16
V gene: TRBV20-1
D gene: TRBD1
clone size: few
J gene: TRBJ2-7
CDR3 DNA: TGCAGTGCTAGAGACGCGGGGACAGGGGGTCCCTACGAGCAGTACTTC
CDR3 protein: CSARDAGTGGPYEQYF

CDR3 length: 14
V gene: TRBV19
D gene: .
clone size: .
J gene: TRBJ2-7
CDR3 DNA: TGTGCCAGTAGTAGAGTCTATATCTCCTACGAGCAGTACTTC
CDR3 protein: CASSRVYISYEQYF

CDR3 length: 14
V gene: TRBV6-6
D gene: .
clone size: .
J gene: TRBJ2-6
CDR3 DNA: TGTGCCAGCAGCGTCAACTCTGGGGCCAACGTCCTGACTTTC
CDR3 protein: CASSVNSGANVLTF

CDR3 length: 13
V gene: TRBV28
D gene: .
clone size: .
J gene: TRBJ1-2
CDR3 DNA: TGTGCCAGCAGTTTCCCGCAAGGGCACGGCTACACCTTC
CDR3 protein: CASSFPQGHGYTF

CDR3 length: 12
V gene: TRBV11-2
D gene: .
clone size: .
J gene: TRBJ2-5
CDR3 DNA: TGTGCCAGCAGCACAACAGAAGCTGAGCAGTACTTC
CDR3 protein: CASSTTEAEQYF

CDR3 length: 17
V gene: TRBV11-2
D gene: TRBD2
clone size: .
J gene: TRBJ2-7
CDR3 DNA: TGTGCCAGCAGCTTCGGGGCGGGAGGTTTGATTCACTACGAGCAGTACTTC
CDR3 protein: CASSFGAGGLIHYEQYF

CDR3 length: 15
V gene: TRBV10-2
D gene: TRBD2
clone size: .
J gene: TRBJ2-1
CDR3 DNA: TGCGCCAGCAGTGAGTCCTCGACTAGCGGGGAGACCCAGTTCTTC
CDR3 protein: CASSESSTSGETQFF

CDR3 length: 16
V gene: TRBV18
D gene: TRBD1
clone size: .
J gene: TRBJ1-1
CDR3 DNA: TGTGCCAGCTCACCGACAGGGACCTCCTCCATAACTGAAGCTTTCTTT
CDR3 protein: CASSPTGTSSITEAFF

CDR3 length: 14
V gene: TRBV30
D gene: .
clone size: .
J gene: TRBJ1-1
CDR3 DNA: TGTGCCTGGAGTTCAGGAGGGGGGGGCACTGAGGCTTTCTTT
CDR3 protein: CAWSSGGGGTEAFF

CDR3 length: 11
V gene: TRBV12-3/TRBV12-4
D gene: .
clone size: .
J gene: TRBJ2-1
CDR3 DNA: TGTGCCTGCACCGTCGGGGAAGAGCAGTTCTTC
CDR3 protein: CACTVGEEQFF

CDR3 length: 15
V gene: TRBV7-9
D gene: TRBD2
clone size: few
J gene: TRBJ2-7
CDR3 DNA: TGTGCCAGCAGCTTATCCCCTAGCGGACCCTACGAGCAGTACTTC
CDR3 protein: CASSLSPSGPYEQYF

CDR3 length: 14
V gene: TRBV28
D gene: TRBD2
clone size: few
J gene: TRBJ2-7
CDR3 DNA: TGTGCCAGCACCGGACTAGCGGGAGGGTACGAGCAGTACTTC
CDR3 protein: CASTGLAGGYEQYF

CDR3 length: 11
V gene: TRBV3-1
D gene: .
clone size: .
J gene: TRBJ2-1
CDR3 DNA: TGTGCCAGCAGCCGGGGGACAGAGCAGTTCTTC
CDR3 protein: CASSRGTEQFF

CDR3 length: 16
V gene: TRBV6-2/TRBV6-3
D gene: .
clone size: .
J gene: TRBJ1-1
CDR3 DNA: TGTGCCAGCAGTTATATGGGACCGCTTATGAACACTGAAGCTTTCTTT
CDR3 protein: CASSYMGPLMNTEAFF

CDR3 length: 16
V gene: TRBV6-1
D gene: .
clone size: few
J gene: TRBJ1-5
CDR3 DNA: TGTGCCAGCATAAGCCGCCGGGACATCCGAAATCAGCCCCAGCATTTT
CDR3 protein: CASISRRDIRNQPQHF

CDR3 length: 14
V gene: TRBV6-1
D gene: .
clone size: many
J gene: TRBJ2-7
CDR3 DNA: TGTGCCAGCAGCGGAGCAGGGGACCCCTACGAGCAGTACTTC
CDR3 protein: CASSGAGDPYEQYF

CDR3 length: 12
V gene: TRBV20-1
D gene: TRBD1
clone size: .
J gene: TRBJ1-5
CDR3 DNA: TGCAGTGCCTCGGGACAGAATCAGCCCCAGCATTTT
CDR3 protein: CSASGQNQPQHF

CDR3 length: 16
V gene: TRBV24-1
D gene: TRBD1
clone size: .
J gene: TRBJ2-3
CDR3 DNA: TGTGCCACCAGTGATTTCCGACAGGGATTCACAGATATGCAGTATTTT
CDR3 protein: CATSDFRQGFTDMQYF

CDR3 length: 17
V gene: TRBV6-5
D gene: TRBD2
clone size: .
J gene: TRBJ2-3
CDR3 DNA: TGTGCCAGCACCGGGACTAGCGGGGGGATGATCCCAGATACGCAGTATTTT
CDR3 protein: CASTGTSGGMIPDTQYF

CDR3 length: 15
V gene: TRBV12-3/TRBV12-4
D gene: TRBD2
clone size: .
J gene: TRBJ2-2
CDR3 DNA: TGTGCCAGCAGGGGAGCGGGAGGGAACACCGGGGAGCTGTTTTTT
CDR3 protein: CASRGAGGNTGELFF